This T cell receptor beta chain was identified in a study of blood T cells in healthy people across ages. The donors, healthy Caucasians from Russia, were aged 6 to 90. The use of a sample-barcoded 5' primer and a J-beta primer mix characterized a second PCR of roughly 7 to 11 cycles. A minimum of 2.5 million CDR3-containing paired-end reads was obtained for each sample. TCRdb ran MiXCR on the 5' RACE reads and lists one entry per CDR3 protein. The sample shows around 670,000 distinct CDR3 sequences, approximately 30% of them seen only once. CDR3 length equals 16 residues. The germline V gene has CDR1 SGHTA and CDR2 FQGNSA. V was cut by 2 bases and J by 3 bases, with 14 bases left in between.

Source material: blood. The J gene is TRBJ2-1, the V gene TRBV7-2, with D maybe TRBD1 (5 bases). The TCR comes from an elderly woman in good health. This chain's CDR3 is CASSLTQGLVYNEQFF. The CDR3 DNA is TGTGCCAGCAGCTTAACGCAGGGCCTGGTCTACAATGAGCAGTTCTTC.